The rows below give T cell receptor beta chains drawn from one sample of a study of lymphopenia after photon versus proton radiotherapy. Assay used: immunoSEQ multiplex PCR; TCRdb lists only in-frame clones, some missing. The sample records tens of thousands of clones, about 89% being singletons. The sequencing used peripheral blood, collected from a patient treated with proton-based radiotherapy. The receptors come from a man at least 80 years old with esophageal cancer. Both conserved end residues are part of each CDR3. The D gene is left open where the match is weak. A row's size may be missing; if present it is once, few, many or a size class.

j_gene,d_gene,v_gene,abundance,CDR3nt,CDR3aa
TRBJ2-1,TRBD2,TRBV9,.,TGTGCCAGCAGCGTAGCCTCTTTGACTAGCGGGCAATACAATGAGCAGTTCTTC,CASSVASLTSGQYNEQFF
TRBJ2-7,TRBD1,TRBV27,.,TGTGCCAGCAGCTCCCCTTCGACAGGGGGCTCCTACGAGCAGTACTTC,CASSSPSTGGSYEQYF
TRBJ2-5,TRBD1,TRBV19,.,TGTGCCAGTAGCACTACAGGGGGGTCGAAAGAGACCCAGTACTTC,CASSTTGGSKETQYF
TRBJ2-5,.,TRBV29-1,.,TGCAGCGTTCCAAGACAGGAAGGGACCCAGTACTTC,CSVPRQEGTQYF
TRBJ2-3,TRBD2,TRBV4-3,.,TGCGCCAGCAGCCAAGAGACTAGCGGGGGTGCAGATACGCAGTATTTT,CASSQETSGGADTQYF
TRBJ1-1,.,TRBV10-3,once,TGTGCCATCAGTGAGCTTGGACAGTCGAACACTGAAGCTTTCTTT,CAISELGQSNTEAFF
TRBJ2-3,TRBD2,TRBV13,.,TGTGCCAGCAGCCCCCATGGACGAGGACTAGCGGGACTCACAGATACGCAGTATTTT,CASSPHGRGLAGLTDTQYF
TRBJ2-1,TRBD1,TRBV29-1,.,TGCAGCGTTGAAGATCGATCGGGACAGGAGCAGTTCTTC,CSVEDRSGQEQFF
TRBJ1-3,.,TRBV10-2,.,TGCGCCAGCACCACAGGGTTTGGAAACACCATATATTTT,CASTTGFGNTIYF
TRBJ2-2,.,TRBV9,.,TGTGCCAGCAGCGTAGCCGGTGTCACCGGGGAGCTGTTTTTT,CASSVAGVTGELFF
TRBJ2-5,.,TRBV18,.,TGTGCCAGCTCACAACGACAGGAAGAGACCCAGTACTTC,CASSQRQEETQYF
TRBJ1-5,.,TRBV5-8,.,TGTGCCAGCAGCTTGGTACAGGGAGGCCATCAGCCCCAGCATTTT,CASSLVQGGHQPQHF
TRBJ2-1,.,TRBV7-2,.,TGTGCCAGCAGCTTAAGTGGGGGCTCCTACAATGAGCAGTTCTTC,CASSLSGGSYNEQFF
TRBJ1-5,.,TRBV27,.,TGTGCCAGCAGTCTCCAGGGCAGGGTCCTTTTTTTACCCCAGCATTTT,CASSLQGRVLFLPQHF
TRBJ1-1,.,TRBV7-9,few,TGTGCCAGCAGCTTGTCCCGTGGGACTGAAGCTTTCTTT,CASSLSRGTEAFF
TRBJ2-3,.,TRBV30,.,TGTGCCTGGAGGGTCGAACCTAGCACAGATACGCAGTATTTT,CAWRVEPSTDTQYF
TRBJ1-1,.,TRBV5-8,.,TGTGCCAGCAGCCCCCGTATTGGATGGACTGAAGCTTTCTTT,CASSPRIGWTEAFF
TRBJ2-7,.,TRBV27,.,TGTGCCAGCAGTTCGCTCGGTCCCTCCTACGAGCAGTACTTC,CASSSLGPSYEQYF
TRBJ2-7,.,TRBV27,once,TGTGCCAGCAGCGCTAGCGAATCCTACGAGCAGTACTTC,CASSASESYEQYF
TRBJ2-3,TRBD1,TRBV30,.,TGTGCCTGGGACAGGGAATATACGCAGTATTTT,CAWDREYTQYF
TRBJ2-3,.,TRBV5-1,.,TGCGCCAGCAGCGGCTGGGACAACACAGATACGCAGTATTTT,CASSGWDNTDTQYF
TRBJ1-5,.,TRBV7-6,.,TGTGCCAGCAGCAAGGGGCCTAGCAATCAGCCCCAGCATTTT,CASSKGPSNQPQHF
TRBJ1-4,.,TRBV9,.,TGTGCCAGCAGCCCCTCCGGGACCGCCAGTAGGAATGAAAAACTGTTTTTT,CASSPSGTASRNEKLFF
TRBJ1-1,.,TRBV2,.,TGTGCCAGCAGTGAAGAAGGTTCCTCGGGAGGGACTGAAGCTTTCTTT,CASSEEGSSGGTEAFF
TRBJ2-6,.,TRBV7-9,few,TGTGCCAGCAGCACCCACCGAGGGTCCGGGGCCAACGTCCTGACTTTC,CASSTHRGSGANVLTF
TRBJ2-7,.,TRBV7-2,.,TGTGCCAGCAGCTTAGCGGGCTCGAGCTACGAGCAGTACTTC,CASSLAGSSYEQYF
TRBJ1-1,.,TRBV6-5,.,TGTGCCAGCAGTTACTCGCTGGGGGCAGACACTGAAGCTTTCTTT,CASSYSLGADTEAFF
TRBJ1-5,TRBD1,TRBV2,.,TGTGCCAGCAGAGGGGACAGGTTGGCTCAGCCCCAGCATTTT,CASRGDRLAQPQHF
TRBJ2-5,TRBD2,TRBV10-3,.,TGTGCCATCAGTCCCGGGACTAGCGGGATTGAGACCCAGTACTTC,CAISPGTSGIETQYF
TRBJ2-3,.,TRBV5-1,.,TGCGCCAGCAGCTTGGGCTCTAGCGTAAGCACAGATACGCAGTATTTT,CASSLGSSVSTDTQYF
TRBJ1-6,TRBD1,TRBV9,.,TGTGCCAGCAGCCTTGAAGGGACAGGGGATTCACCCCTCCACTTT,CASSLEGTGDSPLHF
TRBJ2-1,.,TRBV19,.,TGTGCGGTGGGGCCAAATTACAATGAGCAGTTCTTC,CAVGPNYNEQFF
TRBJ1-1,.,TRBV5-5,.,TGTGCCAGCAGCTGGGGCACTGAAGCTTTCTTT,CASSWGTEAFF
TRBJ2-6,.,TRBV7-2,.,TGTGCCAGCAGTACCCTCTCTGGGGCCAACGTCCTGACTTTC,CASSTLSGANVLTF
TRBJ1-2,.,TRBV6-1,few,TGTGCCAGCAGTCAAGGGCACTATGGCTACACCTTC,CASSQGHYGYTF
TRBJ2-7,.,TRBV27,.,TGTGCCAGCAGGCCTGGGGACACCTCCTACGAGCAGTACTTC,CASRPGDTSYEQYF
TRBJ1-2,.,TRBV29-1,.,TGCAGCGTTGACCAGGGTGATGGGAACACCTTC,CSVDQGDGNTF
TRBJ1-5,TRBD1,TRBV30,.,TGTGCCTGGAGTCGTAGACAGGGGGATGGCGGCAATCAGCCCCAGCATTTT,CAWSRRQGDGGNQPQHF
TRBJ1-1,.,TRBV5-1,few,TGCGCCAGCAGGTCAGGGGAGAACACTGAAGCTTTCTTT,CASRSGENTEAFF
TRBJ2-7,TRBD2,TRBV7-2,once,TGTGCATCACTTCTAGCGGGGTGGTCCTACGAGCAGTACTTC,CASLLAGWSYEQYF
TRBJ2-1,.,TRBV10-1,.,TGCGCCAGCAGTGAGAGTTCAGCTTACAATGAGCAGTTCTTC,CASSESSAYNEQFF
TRBJ1-1,TRBD1,TRBV10-3,.,TGTGCCATCAGTGAGGTGACAGGGATAAATGCTTTCTTT,CAISEVTGINAFF
TRBJ1-4,.,TRBV19,.,TGTGCCAGTACCGACCGGGCGGCAGCGTTTGCAACTAATGAAAAACTGTTTTTT,CASTDRAAAFATNEKLFF
TRBJ2-7,.,TRBV13,.,TGTGCCAGCAGCCCTCGGCAGGGGTCCGAAAACGAGCAGTACTTC,CASSPRQGSENEQYF
TRBJ2-1,TRBD1,TRBV19,.,TGTGCCAGTAGTCAACAGGGGGGCAATGAGCAGTTCTTC,CASSQQGGNEQFF
TRBJ2-7,TRBD2,TRBV18,.,TGTGCCAGCTCGCCCCGGGCAGGTGGGGGGGACGAGCAGTACTTC,CASSPRAGGGDEQYF
TRBJ2-3,.,TRBV5-6,.,TGTGCCAGCAGCTCACGGCCACGGGATTTGACAGATACGCAGTATTTT,CASSSRPRDLTDTQYF
TRBJ2-3,TRBD1,TRBV29-1,.,TGCAGCGTTGTTCGGGACAGGGACACAGATACGCAGTATTTT,CSVVRDRDTDTQYF
TRBJ2-7,.,TRBV15,.,TGTGCCACCAGCAGAGGAGGGGGTCACATGAGGGAGCAGTACTTC,CATSRGGGHMREQYF
TRBJ1-1,TRBD1,TRBV4-3,.,TGCGCCAGCAGCCAAGATCTTACAGGGGGCCTTGAAGCTTTCTTT,CASSQDLTGGLEAFF
TRBJ2-7,TRBD2,TRBV7-2,once,TGTGCCAGCAGCTTAGGGGTGTTGGGACTAGGAGCTTACGAGCAGTACTTC,CASSLGVLGLGAYEQYF
TRBJ2-1,TRBD1,TRBV30,.,TGTGCCGGGACAGCCAGCTCCTACAATGAGCAGTTCTTC,CAGTASSYNEQFF
TRBJ2-5,.,TRBV30,.,TGTGCCTGGACTAAACCTGGACGAGAGACCCAGTACTTC,CAWTKPGRETQYF
TRBJ1-4,.,TRBV6-5,.,TGTGCCAGCAGTTACTCGCCTAGTGGGGAAAAACTGTTTTTT,CASSYSPSGEKLFF
TRBJ2-2,.,TRBV5-6,once,TGTGCCAGCAGCTTATGGGGGATCAACACCGGGGAGCTGTTTTTT,CASSLWGINTGELFF